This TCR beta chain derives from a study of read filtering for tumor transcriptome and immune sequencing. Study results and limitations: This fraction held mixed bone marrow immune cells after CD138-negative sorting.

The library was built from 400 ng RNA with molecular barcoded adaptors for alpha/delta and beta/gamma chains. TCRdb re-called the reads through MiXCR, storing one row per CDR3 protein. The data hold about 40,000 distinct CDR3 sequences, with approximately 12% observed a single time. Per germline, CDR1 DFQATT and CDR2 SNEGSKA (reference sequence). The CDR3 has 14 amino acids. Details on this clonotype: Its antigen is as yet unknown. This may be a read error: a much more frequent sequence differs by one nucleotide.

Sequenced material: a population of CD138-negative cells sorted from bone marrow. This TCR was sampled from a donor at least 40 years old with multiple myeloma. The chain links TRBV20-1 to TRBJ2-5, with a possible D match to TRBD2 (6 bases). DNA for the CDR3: TGCAGTGCTAGAGATTCCCGGGAGAGAGAGACCCTGTACTTC. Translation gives CSARDSRERETLYF.